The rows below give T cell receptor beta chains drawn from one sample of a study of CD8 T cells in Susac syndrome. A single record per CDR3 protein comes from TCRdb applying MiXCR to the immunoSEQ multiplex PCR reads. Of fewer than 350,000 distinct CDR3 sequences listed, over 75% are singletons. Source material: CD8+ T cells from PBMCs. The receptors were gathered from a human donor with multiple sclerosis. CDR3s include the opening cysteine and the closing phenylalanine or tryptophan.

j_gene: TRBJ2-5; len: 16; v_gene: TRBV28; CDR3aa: CASSLMAGPYQETQYF
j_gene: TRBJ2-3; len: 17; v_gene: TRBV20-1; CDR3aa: CSARGPGTGGSTDTQYF
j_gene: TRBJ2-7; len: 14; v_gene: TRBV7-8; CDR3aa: CASSFGTGLFEQYF
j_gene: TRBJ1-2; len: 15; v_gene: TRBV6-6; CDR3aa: CASSYSGGRAYGYTF
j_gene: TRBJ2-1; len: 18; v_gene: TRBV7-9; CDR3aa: CASSLRTSGVSSYNEQFF
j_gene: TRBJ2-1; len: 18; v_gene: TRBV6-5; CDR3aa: CASSYSIRTSGGNNEQFF
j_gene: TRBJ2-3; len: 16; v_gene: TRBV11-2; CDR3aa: CASSPRSGGASDTQYF
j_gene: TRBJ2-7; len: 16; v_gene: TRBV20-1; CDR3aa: CSASPRDTQYSYEQYF
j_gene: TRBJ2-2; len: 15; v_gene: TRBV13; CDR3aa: CASEDRDRFTGELFF
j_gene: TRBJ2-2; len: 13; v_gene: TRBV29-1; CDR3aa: CSVEPGNTGELFF
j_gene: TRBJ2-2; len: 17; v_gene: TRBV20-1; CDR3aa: CSARGGAGGTNTGELFF
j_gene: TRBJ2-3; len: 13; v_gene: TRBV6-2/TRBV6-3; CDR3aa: CASSYGTGYTQYF
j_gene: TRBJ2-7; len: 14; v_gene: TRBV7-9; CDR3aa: CASSGGPGYYEQYF
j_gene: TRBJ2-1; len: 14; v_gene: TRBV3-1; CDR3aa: CASSQDQGWGEQFF
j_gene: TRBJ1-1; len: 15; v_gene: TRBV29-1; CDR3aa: CSSTDVPRGNTEAFF
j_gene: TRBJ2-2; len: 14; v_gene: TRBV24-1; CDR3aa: CATSDLNRAGELFF
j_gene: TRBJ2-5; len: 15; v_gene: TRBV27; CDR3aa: CASSFRSGEIETQYF
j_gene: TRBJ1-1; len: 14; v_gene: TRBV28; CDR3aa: CASIQGGTNTEAFF